This T cell receptor beta chain was recovered during a study of graft-versus-host responses after intestinal transplantation. As for the study in general: For approximately three years after anti-thymocyte globulin induction, all recipients took tacrolimus and steroids. General study findings and limits: Individuals who had graft-donor T cell macrochimerism had allografts that showed high graft-versus-host to host-versus-graft clonal ratios.

Sequencing was performed with immunoSEQ multiplex PCR; in TCRdb, only in-frame clones are kept and a portion is missing. The sample includes about 12,000 clones, 80% to 90% of them seen just once. Turning to this clone: Its antigen is not identified.

Germline V lookup: CDR1 SGHTA, CDR2 FQGNSA. The ends were cut back, 4 bases at V and 2 bases at J, with 13 bases in the middle. The CDR3 spans 15 residues. The sequence was obtained from a human patient who received an intestinal transplant, so some T cells may come from the graft donor. The chain recombines TRBV7-2 with TRBJ2-3; no reliable D call. The sequencing used PBMCs, collected 120 to 130 days after transplant. The CDR3 region is CASSSKASPTDTQYF. CDR3 bases: TGTGCCAGCAGCTCTAAAGCCTCCCCCACAGATACGCAGTATTTT.